This T cell receptor (beta chain) derives from a study of cytomegalovirus exposure and HLA in healthy donors (dated 2017 in TCRdb). About the study as a whole: An earlier analysis of approximately 600 of the donors reported about 290 Gb of sequence data and some 100 million unique TCR beta sequences from roughly 200 million T cells. About 300 gigabases of sequencing data and about 92 million unique TCR sequences made up an early release that covered nearly 650 HLA-typed donors. Among the approximately 400 genotyped donors, approximately 82% belonged to the genetic ancestry cluster associated with self-reported Caucasian donors. The study aimed to test whether cataloging public T cell receptors could reveal signatures of past pathogen exposure. The study profiled the T cell repertoires of under 850 subjects by immunosequencing and related them to cytomegalovirus serostatus. Along with the roughly 700-subject first cohort, a separate validation cohort of 120 different subjects was used. The study combined high-throughput TCR immunosequencing, statistical association of individual TCRs with disease status, and machine learning to predict cytomegalovirus infection status. A later analysis re-analyzed previously published TCR beta repertoires from 650 to 800 donors and added high-resolution HLA genotyping to study TCR occurrence patterns. The later analysis used no new phenotypic data to find candidate immune exposures, relying instead on TCR beta sequences and their occurrence across donors. An earlier analysis of some 600 of the donors applied high-throughput TCR beta sequencing to assess whether each TCR beta V gene segment acted as functional or pseudogenic. Donor age, sex, ethnicity and CMV serostatus were collected together with the repertoire data. A later genetic analysis took genome-wide SNP genotypes for about three fifths of the roughly 670 donors and used that subset as a discovery cohort. Every discovery cohort repertoire had been produced on one sequencing platform. Both class I and class II loci were covered by HLA typing, at four-digit resolution. The number of typed donors differed by locus: about 620-630 for A, B, C, DRB1 and DQB1; 500 to 550 for DQA1; about 600 for DPA1; and about 470 for DPB1. Because of strong linkage in the cohort, four or five DR-DQ haplotypes were treated as single units for association and clustering. Among some 410 genotyped donors of the cohort, an average of about 240,000 unique TCR beta nucleotide sequences was sequenced per donor, of which 15% to 20% were non-productive. General study outcomes and caveats: The study gave a list of 150 to 200 TCR beta chains associated with cytomegalovirus. V-gene and J-gene trimming of TCR beta chains was associated with a missense DCLRE1C variant in a later genetic analysis, and the association was replicated in an independent cohort. Cytomegalovirus status was reported to be diagnosed by the classifier with high specificity and sensitivity in both the original and validation cohorts. In an earlier analysis of 587 of the donors, most TCR beta V segments appeared in productive rearrangements about 87% or about 30% of the time, broadly matching IMGT annotations. Correlated functional status among segregating V segments might reflect linkage disequilibrium, but an unknown experimental factor could not be ruled out. Compared with the approximately 700-donor mean, donors in an Asian-associated ancestry cluster had fewer N-insertions in productive TCRs, according to a later genetic analysis. A further reported finding was that TCR beta sequences accurately predicted the HLA-A and HLA-B alleles for most subjects in the first cohort. A later analysis found that TCR association rates varied across HLA loci, with DRB1 alleles showing the most associated TCRs and HLA-C alleles the fewest. Sequencing depth was assumed to be roughly uniform across donors in the presence/absence analyses, though that assumption may not hold. A cluster of highly shared sequence variants was judged likely to be a technical artifact of the sequencing pipeline. According to the authors, the approach could potentially be generalized to other disease states and immunological phenotypes. A later analysis found that HLA-associated TCR beta chains were more clonally expanded and had lower generation probabilities than equally common non-associated chains. The earlier analysis of approximately 560 of the donors excluded over 15 rarely observed V segments, including chromosome 9 orphons, because counts were too low. In a later analysis, most CMV-associated TCR beta chains were found to appear HLA-restricted, with HLA associations seemingly driven largely by CMV exposure. At a false discovery rate of 0.05, a later analysis linked around 17,000 TCR beta sequences to specific HLA alleles. A later analysis reported that several top co-occurrence clusters appeared linked to parvovirus B19, influenza, CMV and Epstein-Barr virus. HLA typing was unavailable for some donors at each locus, so association tests used only the typed subset. A few of the identified cytomegalovirus-associated TCR beta chains were confirmed in vitro to be specific for cytomegalovirus antigens. Across donors, most TCR sequences were observed very rarely, whereas some public TCRs were present in many individuals. For the cohort, immune exposure information was limited to CMV serostatus. Only TCR beta chains were sequenced in this cohort, and the absence of alpha or paired-chain data limited detectable features. The 87-base-pair reads could not distinguish some IMGT-functional V segments, including TRBV6-2 and TRBV6-3, so those segments were excluded. Assigning TCR associations to individual alleles was difficult when HLA alleles, especially DR and DQ, strongly co-occurred.

Many counts were recorded for this clone. This receptor's antigen is unknown. Base qualities were left out, and no much larger clone turns up one base away. V gives up 1 base and J gives up 1 base, and the segment between their germline ends measures 9 bases. According to the germline V gene, CDR1 reads LGHNA and CDR2 reads YSLEER. Including cysteine and phenylalanine, the CDR3 has 15 amino acids. Of all the DNA, just the CDR3 is kept, 45 bases in frame from base 1. Libraries were built with the immunoSEQ multiplex PCR assay. A mixture of 60 forward primers for TCR Vbeta segments and 13 reverse primers for TCR Jbeta segments was used in the multiplex PCR. Amplification of the CDR3 region of rearranged TCR beta genes was performed with a multiplex PCR assay on genomic DNA. The amplified TCR beta libraries were sequenced on the Illumina HiSeq System as 87-base-pair reads. Per the source publication's procedure: In a later analysis, roughly 80 million unique TCR beta chains were counted across the 500 to 850 repertoires, and some 10 million of these chains were shared by at least two donors. To remove PCR and sequencing errors, raw reads were error-corrected and collapsed into unique sequences using a nearest-neighbor algorithm that merged closely related sequences. Alignment of CDR3 sequences to IMGT reference sequences was used to assign V, D and J gene segments. For a sequence to be retained, a match of at least six nucleotides was required to both a V gene segment and a J gene segment. A rearrangement counted as productive if the CDR3 had no stop codons and remained in frame with V and J, and every other rearrangement counted as non-productive. CDR3 was defined according to IMGT convention as the region running from the second conserved V-encoded cysteine to the conserved J-encoded phenylalanine. The earlier analysis of 587 of the donors excluded sequences that lacked an unambiguous match to a single V gene segment. An earlier analysis of some 610 of the donors called V segments functional above 56.7% productive rearrangements and segregating when the between-donor standard deviation exceeded 5%. A statistical classification framework was developed to diagnose cytomegalovirus status using the catalog of TCR beta chain sequences. A later analysis assigned V and J genes by comparing TCR nucleotide sequences with IMGT/GENE-DB human TR gene sequences. In a later analysis, CDR3 sequences and most-parsimonious VDJ recombination scenarios were assigned using the TCRdist pipeline. In a later analysis, each TCR beta chain was defined by its CDR3 amino acid sequence together with its V-gene family, and reads lacking a unique V-gene family were excluded. To address suspected cross-contamination and a sequencing artifact, a later analysis removed approximately 600 highly shared, low-generation-probability nucleotide sequences. In a later analysis, a clonal expansion index for each public chain was calculated from normalized within-repertoire ranks of inferred template counts. Generation probabilities in a later analysis came from a VDJ recombination model fitted to out-of-frame rearrangements, and those results were checked against IGoR. Hypergeometric tests were used in a later analysis to score TCR-TCR, TCR-HLA and TCR-CMV co-occurrence, with a repertoire-size bias correction applied to the TCR pairs. A later analysis estimated false discovery rates by permuting HLA or CMV assignments 20 times. A later analysis grouped co-occurring TCRs with DBSCAN, adding TCRdist sequence similarity when clustering within HLA-allele-positive subsets. Repertoires with fewer than 30,000 or more than 120,000 public chains were left out of co-occurrence clustering, as were a few repertoires with anomalous nucleotide sharing. Sourced from immuneACCESS, this table was stored by TCRdb with only in-frame sequences that have V and J called. A share of the clones is absent; for the studies checked, an unresolved V gene accounts for under half, and the remainder has no known explanation. V, J and clone size reflect that table, while D and trimming were determined from the DNA. This sample gives about 87,000 clones in total; roughly 70% of them show up just once. Around 20% of the sample is taken by the ten largest.

The cohort consisted of more than 650 healthy bone marrow donors. Cohort members were all nominally healthy when sampled, although unrecorded immune exposures were likely present. The donor was CMV seropositive and belonged to the group of more than 250 seropositive cohort members. Each donor provided a peripheral blood sample, and peripheral blood mononuclear cells were used for TCR beta sequencing. Genomic DNA extraction from the blood cell samples was performed with the Qiagen DNeasy Blood Extraction Kit. Sequenced: PBMCs. The sequence joins TRBV4-3 to TRBJ2-3; the D gene is possibly TRBD2, with 6 bases matching. The sequence was collected from a man aged 30 to 39 in good health and CMV-seropositive. The CDR3 reads CASSQVADRTDTQYF. The DNA sequence reads TGCGCCAGCAGCCAAGTAGCGGATCGCACAGATACGCAGTATTTT.